Listed here are 17 T cell receptor beta chains from one sample, sequenced in a study of shared clonotypes between healthy human individuals. Measured with immunoSEQ multiplex PCR; TCRdb has only the in-frame clones, and not every one. This sample has some 980,000 clones, with 76% found just once. The sample consisted of memory CD4+ T cells sorted from blood. The subset: CD45RA-negative fraction. The receptor source for this set is a young man in good health.

V and J are TRBV4-3 and TRBJ1-6, with D maybe TRBD1 (5 bases). Germline V gives CDR1 LGHNA, CDR2 YSLEER. V lost 4 bases, J lost 5 bases, and 12 bases lay in between. CDR3 size: 15 residues. In nucleotides, the CDR3 is TGCGCCAGCAGCCCCCAGGGAGGGAATAATTCACCCCTCCACTTT. It specifies CASSPQGGNNSPLHF.

The chain links TRBV27 to TRBJ2-1; D is possibly TRBD1 or TRBD2 (6 bases each). CDR1 is MNHEY, CDR2 SMNVEV, per germline (reference sequence). Trimming removed 3 bases at V and 9 bases at J, with 15 bases between. CDR3 size: 14 residues. The CDR3 protein is CASSLGLSRGEQFF. As DNA, the CDR3 is TGTGCCAGCAGTTTGGGACTGTCCAGGGGTGAGCAGTTCTTC.

The gene calls are TRBV6-6 and TRBJ1-3; D gene uncertain. Per germline, CDR1 MNHNY and CDR2 SVGAGI (reference sequence). With 0 bases removed from V and 0 bases from J, the gap between germline ends came to 6 bases. The CDR3 runs to 15 residues. CDR3 sequence: CASSYSGISGNTIYF. CDR3 DNA sequence: TGTGCCAGCAGTTACTCAGGTATCTCTGGAAACACCATATATTTT.

The chain carries TRBV10-1 and TRBJ2-7; D is tentatively TRBD1 or TRBD2 (5 bases each). Trimming removed 2 bases from V and 6 bases from J, with 11 bases in between. Germline V gives CDR1 WNHNN, CDR2 SYGVQD (reference sequence). The CDR3 contains 13 residues. CDR3 in DNA: TGCGCCAGCAGTGAGAATGATGGGACCGAGCAGTACTTC. This gives the protein CASSENDGTEQYF.

This clone was observed a handful of times. This sample also contains other DNA sequences that code for the same CDR3. The V and J genes are TRBV9 and TRBJ2-1; D is unclear. Germline CDR1 and CDR2: SGDLS and YYNGEE. The length of the CDR3 is 12 residues. V was clipped by 4 bases and J by 4 bases, with 6 bases between them. CDR3 in DNA: TGTGCCAGCAGCCCACAGTACAATGAGCAGTTCTTC. Translated, it gives CASSPQYNEQFF.

The chain joins TRBV25-1 to TRBJ2-5; TRBD2 is a possible D gene (5 bases). The germline V gene encodes CDR1 MGHDK and CDR2 SYGVNS. V was shortened by 3 bases and J by 5 bases, with 16 bases between the two germline ends. CDR3 length equals 15 residues. The CDR3 loop is CASSDPGLEAETQYF. In DNA, the CDR3 is TGTGCCAGCAGTGACCCAGGACTGGAAGCGGAGACCCAGTACTTC.

This clone was seen more than once but under ten times. Other DNA sequences in this specimen translate into the identical CDR3. This rearrangement joins TRBV10-3 to TRBJ2-3, with 7 bases fitting TRBD2. V was pared by 6 bases and J by 3 bases, with 3 bases of the junction left unmatched. Germline CDR1 is ENHRY and CDR2 is SYGVKD. The CDR3 is 13 residues long. The CDR3 DNA reads as TGTGCCATCAGCTCGGGGGGAACAGATACGCAGTATTTT. Its protein product is CAISSGGTDTQYF.

The chain employs TRBV2 and TRBJ1-5, with D unresolved. CDR1 and CDR2 from the germline V gene are SNHLY and FYNNEI. The V end lost 6 bases, the J end lost 2 bases, and 17 bases lay between the germline ends. This CDR3 is 16 amino acids long. The CDR3 reads CASSAQPAGGNQPQHF. For the CDR3, the DNA is TGTGCCAGCAGCGCCCAACCGGCTGGGGGCAATCAGCCCCAGCATTTT.

This chain joins TRBV7-9 and TRBJ2-3; TRBD1 aligns across 9 bases. Germline V gene data show CDR1 as SEHNR and CDR2 as FQNEAQ (reference sequence). V was pared by 0 bases and J by 4 bases, with 8 bases of the junction left unmatched. This CDR3 region has 17 residues. This CDR3 reads CASSLALDRGNADTQYF. CDR3 bases: TGTGCCAGCAGCTTAGCTTTAGACAGGGGGAACGCAGATACGCAGTATTTT.

The rearrangement joins TRBV6-6 to TRBJ1-1; no reliable D call. Looked up from germline, CDR1 is MNHNY and CDR2 is SVGAGI (reference sequence). V lost 0 bases to trimming and J lost 5 bases, with 13 bases between them. The CDR3 is made up of 15 amino acids. The CDR3 coding sequence is TGTGCCAGCAGTTACTCGAACCAGAAAGGGACTGAAGCTTTCTTT. Protein: CASSYSNQKGTEAFF.

This clone was seen only a few times. This same CDR3 is encoded by further DNA sequences in the sample. The V gene is TRBV28, the J gene TRBJ1-6; D remains unclear. The CDR3 extends over 13 amino acids. Trimming took 1 base from V and 7 from J, leaving 5 bases between them. Per germline, CDR1 MDHEN and CDR2 SYDVKM. The CDR3 DNA is TGTGCCAGCAGTTTATCTGGGAATTCACCCCTCCACTTT. Protein sequence: CASSLSGNSPLHF.

The rearrangement links TRBV5-4 to TRBJ1-2; 10 bases agree with TRBD1. Germline CDR1 SGHNT, CDR2 YYREEE (reference sequence). Losses at the gene ends were 0 bases for V and 4 bases for J; bases not matched to a gene: 3. The CDR3 has 15 residues. As DNA, the CDR3 is TGTGCCAGCAGCTTGGATCGGACAGGGGGCTATGGCTACACCTTC. Protein: CASSLDRTGGYGYTF.

The chain uses TRBV18 and TRBJ1-5; D gene uncertain. The CDR3 spans 17 residues. Germline values: CDR1 KGHSH, CDR2 LQKENI. V shed 4 bases and J shed 1 base, with 17 bases lying between them. The CDR3 sequence is CASSLYGVGRSNQPQHF. DNA for the CDR3: TGTGCCAGCTCACTTTACGGAGTCGGACGGAGCAATCAGCCCCAGCATTTT.

Many counts were recorded for this clone. V gene TRBV7-2 combines with J gene TRBJ2-7, with D unclear. This CDR3 comprises 12 residues. CDR1 SGHTA and CDR2 FQGNSA come from the germline V gene. The V end was cut by 3 bases, the J end by 2 bases, with 5 bases between. CDR3 sequence reads: CASSFTPYEQYF. The CDR3, as DNA: TGTGCCAGCAGCTTTACCCCCTACGAGCAGTACTTC.

The chain uses TRBV4-1 and TRBJ2-1; D remains unclear. Germline CDR1 and CDR2: MGHRA and YSYEKL. This CDR3 comprises 15 residues. V shed 4 bases and J shed 6 bases, with 16 bases lying between them. For the CDR3, the DNA is TGCGCCAGCAGCCTCGGGTGGGTGTTGGGCAATGAGCAGTTCTTC. This encodes CASSLGWVLGNEQFF.

The J gene is TRBJ1-5, the V gene TRBV27, with 7 bases identical to TRBD1. V was pared by 5 bases and J by 0 bases, with 7 bases of the junction left unmatched. Germline CDR1 reads MNHEY; CDR2 reads SMNVEV (reference sequence). The CDR3 totals 16 residues. This CDR3 reads CASSPGTAYSNQPQHF. CDR3 in DNA: TGTGCCAGCAGTCCCGGGACAGCCTATAGCAATCAGCCCCAGCATTTT.

The rearrangement uses TRBV2 and TRBJ1-4; the D gene is possibly TRBD1 (5 bases). This CDR3 region has 14 residues. V gave up 4 bases and J gave up 7 bases, with 13 bases separating them. Per germline, CDR1 SNHLY and CDR2 FYNNEI. The CDR3, as DNA: TGTGCCAGCAGTGGGTTGGGGCGGGGTGAAAAACTGTTTTTT. As protein: CASSGLGRGEKLFF.